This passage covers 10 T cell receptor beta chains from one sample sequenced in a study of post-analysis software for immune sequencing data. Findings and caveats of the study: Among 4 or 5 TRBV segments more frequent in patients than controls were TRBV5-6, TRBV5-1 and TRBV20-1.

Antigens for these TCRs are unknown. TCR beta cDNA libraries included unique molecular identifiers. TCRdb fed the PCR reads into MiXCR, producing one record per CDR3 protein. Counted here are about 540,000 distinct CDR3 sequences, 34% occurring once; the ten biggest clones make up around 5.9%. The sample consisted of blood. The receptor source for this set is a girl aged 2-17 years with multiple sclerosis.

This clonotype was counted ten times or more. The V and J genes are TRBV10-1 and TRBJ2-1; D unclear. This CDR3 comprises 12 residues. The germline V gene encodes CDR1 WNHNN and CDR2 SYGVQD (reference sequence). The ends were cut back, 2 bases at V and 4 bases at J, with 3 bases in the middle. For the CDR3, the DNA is TGCGCCAGCAGTGAGCCGTACAATGAGCAGTTCTTC. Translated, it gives CASSEPYNEQFF.

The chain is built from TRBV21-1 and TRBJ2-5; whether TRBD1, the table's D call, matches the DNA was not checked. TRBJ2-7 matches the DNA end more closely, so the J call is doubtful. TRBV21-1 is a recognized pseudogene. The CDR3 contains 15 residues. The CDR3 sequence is CASSALDRWGYEQYF. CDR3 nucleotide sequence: TGTGCCAGCAGCGCCCTGGACAGGTGGGGCTACGAGCAGTACTTC.

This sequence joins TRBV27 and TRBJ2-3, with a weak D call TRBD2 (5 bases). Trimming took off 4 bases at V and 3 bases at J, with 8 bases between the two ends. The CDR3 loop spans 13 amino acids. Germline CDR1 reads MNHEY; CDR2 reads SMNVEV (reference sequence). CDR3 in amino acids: CASSSGWTDTQYF. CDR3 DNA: TGTGCCAGCAGTTCGGGGTGGACAGATACGCAGTATTTT.

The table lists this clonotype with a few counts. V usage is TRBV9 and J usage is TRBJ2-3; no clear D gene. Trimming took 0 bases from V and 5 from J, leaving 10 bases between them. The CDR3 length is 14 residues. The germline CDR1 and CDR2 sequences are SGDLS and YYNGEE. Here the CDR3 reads CASSVAVSLDTQYF. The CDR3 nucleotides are TGTGCCAGCAGCGTAGCTGTTAGTCTAGATACGCAGTATTTT. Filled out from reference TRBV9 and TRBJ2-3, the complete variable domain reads DSGVTQTPKHLITATGQRVTLRCSPRSGDLSVYWYQQSLDQGLQFLIQYYNGEERAKGNILERFSAQQFPDLHSELNLSSLELGDSALYFCASSVAVSLDTQYFGPGTRLTVL.

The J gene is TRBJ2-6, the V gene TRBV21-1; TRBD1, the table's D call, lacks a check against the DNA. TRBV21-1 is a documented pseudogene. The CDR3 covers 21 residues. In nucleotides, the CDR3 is TGTGCCAGCAGCAAAGTTTGGAAGGCGGGACAGGGCACCTCTGGGGCCAACGTCCTGACTTTC. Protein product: CASSKVWKAGQGTSGANVLTF.

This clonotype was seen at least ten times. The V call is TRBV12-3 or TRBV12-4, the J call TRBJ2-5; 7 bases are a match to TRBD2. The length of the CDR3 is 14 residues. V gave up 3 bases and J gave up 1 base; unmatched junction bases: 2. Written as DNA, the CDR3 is TGTGCCAGCAGTTTTGGGGGGGGCCAAGAGACCCAGTACTTC. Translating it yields CASSFGGGQETQYF.

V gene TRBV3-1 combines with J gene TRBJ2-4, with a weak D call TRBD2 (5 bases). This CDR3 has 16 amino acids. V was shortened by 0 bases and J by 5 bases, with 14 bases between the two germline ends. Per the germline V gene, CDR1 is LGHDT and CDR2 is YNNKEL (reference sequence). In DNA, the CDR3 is TGTGCCAGCAGCCAAGATGGTACCAACGGGGAAAACATTCAGTACTTC. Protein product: CASSQDGTNGENIQYF.

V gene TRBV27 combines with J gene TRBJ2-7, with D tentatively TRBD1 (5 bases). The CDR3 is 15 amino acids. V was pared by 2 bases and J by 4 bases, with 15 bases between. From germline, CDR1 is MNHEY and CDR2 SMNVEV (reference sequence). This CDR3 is CASSLNPHQGYEQYF. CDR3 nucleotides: TGTGCCAGCAGTTTAAACCCCCACCAGGGTTACGAGCAGTACTTC.

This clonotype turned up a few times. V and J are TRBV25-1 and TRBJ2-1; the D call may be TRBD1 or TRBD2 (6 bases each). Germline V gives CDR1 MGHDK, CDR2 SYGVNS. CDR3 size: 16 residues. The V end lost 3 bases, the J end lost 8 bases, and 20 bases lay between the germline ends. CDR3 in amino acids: CASSEEFGVGGDEQFF. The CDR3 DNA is TGTGCCAGCAGTGAGGAGTTCGGCGTGGGGGGCGATGAGCAGTTCTTC. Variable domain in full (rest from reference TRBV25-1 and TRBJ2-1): EADIYQTPRYLVIGTGKKITLECSQTMGHDKMYWYQQDPGMELHLIHYSYGVNSTEKGDLSSESTVSRIRTEHFPLTLESARPSHTSQYLCASSEEFGVGGDEQFFGPGTRLTVL.

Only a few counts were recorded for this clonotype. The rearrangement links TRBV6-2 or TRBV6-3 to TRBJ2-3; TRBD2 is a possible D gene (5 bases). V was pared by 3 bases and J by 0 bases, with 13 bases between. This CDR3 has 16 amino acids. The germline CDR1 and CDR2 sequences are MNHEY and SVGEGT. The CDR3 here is CASSYGLRESTDTQYF. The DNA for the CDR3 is TGTGCCAGCAGTTATGGGCTGAGGGAAAGCACAGATACGCAGTATTTT.